This T cell receptor (beta chain) was identified during a study of T cells in Graves' hyperthyroidism and ophthalmopathy. Germline loops: CDR1 LNHNV, CDR2 YYDKDF (reference sequence). With 0 bases removed from V and 4 bases from J, the gap between germline ends came to 12 bases. The CDR3 length is 15 residues. The source material, RNA transcripts, was used to amplify TCR beta CDR3 regions. A first-round RT-PCR of the TCR CDR3 used the HTBI primer set. MiXCR was run by TCRdb on the multiplex PCR reads, yielding one entry per CDR3 protein. Among hundreds of thousands of distinct CDR3 sequences listed, 12% to 15% were seen once.

Sequenced: blood. This chain joins TRBV15 and TRBJ1-2; D perhaps matches TRBD1 (5 bases). The TCR was taken from a woman in her thirties or forties with Graves' hyperthyroidism. The CDR3 spells CATSRDQEGTYGYTF. CDR3 in DNA: TGTGCCACCAGCAGAGATCAGGAAGGGACCTATGGCTACACCTTC.